Listed here is a single TCR beta chain. This clone's antigen is unknown. Base-call qualities are not available, and no considerably larger clone is one nucleotide away. This entry is derived from a study of blood T cell repertoires in COVID-19 (TCRdb year 2020). Turning to the overall study: Samples from collaborators originated in the United States, Italy and Spain and spanned both the acute and convalescent phases of COVID-19. The repertoires were released in a freely available public database intended as a resource for research on the immune response to SARS-CoV-2. Samples came from the ongoing ImmuneRACE study (first 160 participants) plus 1,254 subjects from 6 global collaborators. The prospective study material was composed of cDNA or gDNA derived from T cells, B-cell-depleted T cells, or PBMCs. A de-identified subject ID, COVID-19 status, age in years and sex were almost always included in the sample metadata. Subjects who had been exposed to COVID-19, were actively infected with it, or had recovered from it provided the deeply sampled blood TCRbeta repertoires that made up the dataset. Where HLA class I and class II types were available, the types were taken from metadata supplied by the sample provider, not from assay-based typing.

The immunoSEQ Assay, a bias-controlled multiplex PCR, was used to amplify TCRbeta CDR3 regions from genomic DNA. In the source study's methods: The number of nucleated cells in each sample was estimated by amplification of reference gene primers within the assay. Sequence reads were collapsed and filtered to measure the absolute abundance of every unique TCRbeta CDR3 rearrangement. Productive Simpson clonality was computed per sample as the square root of Simpson's diversity index over productive rearrangements. Held by TCRdb, this immuneACCESS table contains in-frame sequences only and omits some clones. Under half of the omission traces to an unresolved V gene where checked; the cause of the rest is unknown. From that table come the V and J calls and clone size; the DNA was used to work out D and trimming. The sample table contains tens of thousands of clones; only one count was recorded for about four fifths of them. Clones ranked in the top ten supply approximately 12% of the sample.

On the study overall, not on this receptor specifically: The amount of clinical and demographic metadata varied by source and participant and was provided uncurated.

The collaborating institutions used their own protocols to collect whole blood in K2EDTA tubes. For TCRbeta analysis, collaborators shipped samples in one of three forms: frozen whole blood, isolated PBMCs, or DNA extracted from either of those sample types. Sequencing was carried out using peripheral blood. This receptor was taken from a man older than 75 with acute or convalescent COVID-19.

The bases are TGTGCCAGCAGCACCCACAGGGGAGTAGCCAACTATGGCTACACCTTC. Its coded protein is CASSTHRGVANYGYTF. The sequence is built from TRBV7-8 and TRBJ1-2, with 7 bases in between that match TRBD1. V is trimmed back by 5 bases and J by 2 bases, and the junction contains 11 bases that no gene match accounts for. CDR1 SGHVS and CDR2 FQNEAQ are derived from the germline V gene. The CDR3, cysteine through phenylalanine, is 16 amino acids long. Solely the CDR3 DNA is kept, with 48 bases framed from the first base.